This TCR beta chain was observed in a study of shared clonotypes between healthy human individuals. In the study overall: CD4 naive cells filled three plates per donor, CD4 memory three, CD8 naive two and CD8 memory one.

Study findings and constraints: Rarefaction revealed incomplete sorted-subset sequencing despite large depth. Naive subsets generally exceeded memory subsets in estimated richness.

Data came from immunoSEQ multiplex PCR; TCRdb stores just in-frame clones and leaves some out. This table holds roughly 2,000,000 clones, around 93% found once. Comments on this clone: Its cognate antigen is unknown. Given a much more abundant clone one base away, this may be a read error. Additional DNA sequences in this sample encode the identical CDR3.

In germline, CDR1 is SEHNR, CDR2 FQNEAQ (reference sequence). Trimming stripped 1 base from V and 6 bases from J, with 4 bases between. This CDR3 has 12 residues. Terminally differentiated effector memory CD45RA+ cells were left out of the naive CD8 fraction, which was CD45RO-negative and positively selected for CCR7. The chain combines TRBV7-9 with TRBJ2-1; no clear D. The TCR comes from a man between 18 and 29 years old in good health. Some clones in this sample may be carry-over from other donors' samples. Sequencing used naive CD8+ T cells from PBMCs. The CDR3 loop is CASSLDPNEQFF. The CDR3 region has the DNA TGTGCCAGCAGCTTAGACCCCAATGAGCAGTTCTTC.